The source of this T cell receptor (beta chain) is a study of blood T cell repertoires in COVID-19. This CDR3 is built from 15 residues. The V gene's germline CDR1 is MGHDK and CDR2 SYGVNS. V was trimmed by 6 bases and J by 4 bases, leaving 18 bases between them. The table came from immunoSEQ multiplex PCR; TCRdb's copy has only in-frame clones and leaves some out. The sample yields some 50,000 clones, 85% to 90% seen once. Sequenced material: PBMCs or T cells enriched from blood (not recorded which). This chain connects TRBV25-1 to TRBJ1-1; D may be TRBD1 (6 bases). This receptor was identified in a woman between 50 and 59 years old who had recovered from COVID-19. This CDR3 reads CASRGRGGGGTEAFF. CDR3 coding DNA: TGTGCCAGCAGGGGGCGAGGGGGGGGTGGCACTGAAGCTTTCTTT.